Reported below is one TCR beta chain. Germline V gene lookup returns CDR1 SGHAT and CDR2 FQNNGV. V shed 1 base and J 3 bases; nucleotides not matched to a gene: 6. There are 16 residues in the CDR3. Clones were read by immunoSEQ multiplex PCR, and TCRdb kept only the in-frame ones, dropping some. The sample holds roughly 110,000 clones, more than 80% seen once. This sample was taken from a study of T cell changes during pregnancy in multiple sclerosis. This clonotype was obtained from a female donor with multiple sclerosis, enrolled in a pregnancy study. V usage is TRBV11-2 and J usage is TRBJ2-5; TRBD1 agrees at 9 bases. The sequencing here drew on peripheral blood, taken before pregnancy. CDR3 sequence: CASSLGARDREETQYF. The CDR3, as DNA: TGTGCCAGCAGCTTAGGTGCCCGGGACAGGGAAGAGACCCAGTACTTC. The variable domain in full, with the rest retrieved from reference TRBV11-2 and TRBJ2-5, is EAGVAQSPRYKIIEKRQSVAFWCNPISGHATLYWYQQILGQGPKLLIQFQNNGVVDDSQLPKDRFSAERLKGVDSTLKIQPAKLEDSAVYLCASSLGARDREETQYFGPGTRLLVL.